Sequencing of this T cell receptor (beta chain) was carried out in a study of CXCR3-negative and CXCR3-positive naive CD8 T cells. With UMI labels, 5' RACE was used to prepare the TRB cDNA libraries. TCRdb reprocessed the 5' RACE reads; each CDR3 protein has one entry and no DNA is given. The data show roughly 71,000 distinct CDR3 sequences, and the top ten clones hold about 1.5%. CD45RO-CCR7+CD27+CD95- defined naive CD8+ T cells. The CDR3 runs to 14 residues. Germline V CDR1 and CDR2: SGHDT, YYEEEE. The specimen was naive CXCR3- CD8+ T cells from blood. Sample subset: CD45RO-CCR7+CD27+CD95- naive CD8+ T cells lacking CXCR3 (TNR3-). This sequence originates from a human donor in good health. Some clones in this sample may be carry-over from other donors' samples. This chain joins TRBV5-6 and TRBJ1-4; absent DNA, TCRdb's TRBD1 call cannot be checked. The CDR3 here is CASSLVRGGEKLFF.